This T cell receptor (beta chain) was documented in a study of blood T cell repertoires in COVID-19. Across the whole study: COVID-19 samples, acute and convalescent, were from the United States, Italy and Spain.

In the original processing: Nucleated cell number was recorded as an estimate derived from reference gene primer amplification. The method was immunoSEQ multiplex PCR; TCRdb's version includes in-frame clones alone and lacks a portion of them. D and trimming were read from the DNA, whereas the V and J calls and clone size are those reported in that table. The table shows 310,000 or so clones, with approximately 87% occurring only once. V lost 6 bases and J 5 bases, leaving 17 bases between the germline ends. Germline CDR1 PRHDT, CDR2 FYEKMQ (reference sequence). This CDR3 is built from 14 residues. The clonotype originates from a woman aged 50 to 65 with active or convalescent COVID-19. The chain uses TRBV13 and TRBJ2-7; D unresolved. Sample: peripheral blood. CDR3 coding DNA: TGTGCCAGCAGTATTCCCCGAGCTCGCGACGAGCAGTACTTC. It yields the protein CASSIPRARDEQYF.